These 30 T cell receptor beta chains came from one sample sequenced in a study of blood T cells in healthy people across ages. The second PCR ran about 6 to 12 cycles with a sample-barcoded 5' primer and J-beta primers. TCRdb itself ran the 5' RACE reads through MiXCR, one entry per CDR3 protein. Among over a million distinct CDR3 sequences listed, approximately 40% were seen once. The source material was blood. These receptors originate from a young woman in good health.

The genes are TRBV3-1 and TRBJ1-4; 8 bases are shared with TRBD1. J lost 6 bases, V lost 3 bases, and 9 bases had no gene match. Germline V CDR1 and CDR2: LGHDT, YNNKEL (reference sequence). The CDR3 has 16 amino acids. CDR3 protein: CASSHSSTGEYEKLFF. The DNA for the CDR3 is TGTGCCAGCAGCCATTCCTCGACAGGGGAGTATGAAAAACTGTTTTTT.

The chain is built from TRBV5-1 and TRBJ2-7, with D hard to call. The V end was cut by 5 bases, the J end by 7 bases, with 13 bases between. The CDR3 runs 12 residues. CDR1 and CDR2 from the germline V gene are SGHRS and YFSETQ. CDR3 residues: CASRSQFNEQYF. The CDR3 nucleotides are TGCGCCAGCAGGTCCCAGTTTAATGAGCAGTACTTC.

The chain employs TRBV6-1 and TRBJ1-5; 7 nucleotides line up with TRBD1. V was pared by 7 bases and J by 3 bases, with 9 bases of the junction left unmatched. The CDR3 loop spans 15 amino acids. Germline CDR1 is MNHNS and CDR2 is SASEGT. For the CDR3, the DNA is TGTGCCAGCACCCGGGACAGCCAGCCCAATCAGCCCCAGCATTTT. Amino acid sequence: CASTRDSQPNQPQHF.

The rearrangement joins TRBV7-2 to TRBJ2-7; 14 bases are a match to TRBD2. In germline, CDR1 is SGHTA, CDR2 FQGNSA. The CDR3 contains 16 residues. Trimming took 4 bases from V and 4 from J; bases not matched to a gene: 6. CDR3 bases: TGTGCCAGCAGCTGGGGACTAGCGGGAGTGCTGTACGAGCAGTACTTC. This codes for CASSWGLAGVLYEQYF.

This clonotype has a handful of counts. The V call is TRBV12-3 or TRBV12-4, the J call TRBJ1-2; D is possibly TRBD1 (6 bases). Between the trimmed V and J ends, which lost 7 bases and 6 bases, there was a span of 12 bases. The CDR3 is made up of 12 amino acids. The CDR3 bases are TGTGCCAGCACTCGGACAGAGGATGGCTACACCTTC. Amino acids: CASTRTEDGYTF.

This clonotype was picked up a small number of times. The chain has TRBV18 and TRBJ2-7; a possible D gene is TRBD1 (6 bases). Trimming shortened V by 0 bases and J by 5 bases, and 14 bases separated the two germline ends. Germline V gene sequence: CDR1 KGHSH, CDR2 LQKENI. The CDR3 loop spans 15 amino acids. The CDR3 region has the DNA TGTGCCAGCTCACCACCCGCCAGGGGAATCCACGAGCAGTACTTC. This translates into CASSPPARGIHEQYF.

This chain joins TRBV5-6 and TRBJ1-2; 10 nucleotides line up with TRBD1. The germline V gene encodes CDR1 SGHDT and CDR2 YYEEEE. The CDR3 has 16 residues. The V segment lost 6 bases and the J segment 5 bases; nucleotides outside the gene matches: 13. DNA of the CDR3: TGTGCCAGCACCGATCCCAGGGACAGGGGAAATTATGGCTACACCTTC. Protein sequence: CASTDPRDRGNYGYTF.

About this clonotype: Relative to the germline gene, one junction end is altered; a read error may explain this. This chain uses TRBV7-9 with TRBJ2-3; the D is unclear. The length of the CDR3 is 15 residues. Germline CDR1 is SEHNR and CDR2 is FQNEAQ (reference sequence). The CDR3 loop is CASSFTGISTDTRYF. The CDR3 region has the DNA TGTGCCAGCAGCTTTACTGGGATTAGCACAGATACGCGGTATTTT.

This rearrangement joins TRBV5-1 to TRBJ2-7; D not resolved. The CDR3 length is 16 residues. Deletions cut 1 base from V and 3 bases from J, with 17 bases between. Looked up from germline, CDR1 is SGHRS and CDR2 is YFSETQ. This chain's CDR3 is CASSLSAVFLSYEQYF. The CDR3 DNA reads TGCGCCAGCAGCTTGTCAGCAGTGTTCCTTAGCTACGAGCAGTACTTC.

The CDR3 coding sequence is TGTGCCAGCAGTGAAGCCTCGAGCGGGACAGGGACCTCCTACGAGCAGTACTTC. This codes for CASSEASSGTGTSYEQYF. V gene TRBV12-3 or TRBV12-4 combines with J gene TRBJ2-7; TRBD1 agrees at 9 bases. Germline trimming cut 5 bases from V and 0 bases from J; bases unmatched to any gene: 14. The CDR3 has 18 residues.

The CDR3 sequence: CASSQAGPGIGELFF. DNA of the CDR3: TGCGCCAGCAGCCAAGCCGGGCCGGGCATCGGGGAGCTGTTTTTT. V is TRBV4-1 and J is TRBJ2-2; D call uncertain. Trimming pared 1 base from V and 7 bases from J, leaving 13 bases between. Germline V gene sequence: CDR1 MGHRA, CDR2 YSYEKL. The CDR3 is 15 amino acids.

V gene TRBV11-2 combines with J gene TRBJ1-1, with D possibly TRBD1 on 5 matching bases. This CDR3 has 13 amino acids. V gave up 5 bases and J gave up 7 bases, with 14 bases separating them. CDR1 is SGHAT and CDR2 is FQNNGV in the germline V gene. The DNA of the CDR3 is TGTGCCAGCAGCCAAACAGGAGGGGATGAAGCTTTCTTT. Amino acid sequence: CASSQTGGDEAFF.

In its sample, this clonotype was seen a few times. The chain is built from TRBV4-2 and TRBJ2-3; D may be TRBD2 (6 bases). Between the trimmed V and J ends, which lost 1 base and 2 bases, there was a span of 10 bases. Germline CDR1 is LGHNA and CDR2 is YNFKEQ. CDR3 size: 15 residues. Here the CDR3 DNA reads TGTGCCAGCAGCCAAGGGGACTCCGACACAGATACGCAGTATTTT. This gives the protein CASSQGDSDTDTQYF.

The gene calls are TRBV5-6 and TRBJ1-3; no firm D call. V lost 0 bases to trimming and J lost 1 base, with 14 bases between them. The CDR3 extends over 17 amino acids. The V gene's germline CDR1 is SGHDT and CDR2 YYEEEE. The CDR3, as DNA: TGTGCCAGCAGCTTGGAGTCGGCGGCCGGTTCTGGAAACACCATATATTTT. Translation gives CASSLESAAGSGNTIYF. Complete variable domain (other parts from reference TRBV5-6 and TRBJ1-3): DAGVTQSPTHLIKTRGQQVTLRCSPKSGHDTVSWYQQALGQGPQFIFQYYEEEERQRGNFPDRFSGHQFPNYSSELNVNALLLGDSALYLCASSLESAAGSGNTIYFGEGSWLTVV.

This clonotype was seen more than once but under ten times. The rearrangement links TRBV7-2 to TRBJ1-2; 10 nucleotides agree with TRBD1. V lost 5 bases and J lost 2; bases outside the gene matches: 5. This CDR3 is 15 amino acids long. Germline CDR1 reads SGHTA; CDR2 reads FQGNSA. CDR3 in DNA: TGTGCCAGCAGCCTCCCGGACAGGGGGAACTATGGCTACACCTTC. It codes for CASSLPDRGNYGYTF.

Comments on this clonotype: This may be a read error, as it is one base from a much larger clone. J is TRBJ2-3 and V is TRBV24-1; D tentatively fits TRBD1 or TRBD2 (5 bases each). Germline V gene data show CDR1 as KGHDR and CDR2 as SFDVKD. The CDR3 extends over 15 amino acids. In DNA, the CDR3 is TGTGCCACCAGTGATCCGGGCAGTCTGGGGGATACGCGGTATTTT. Amino acids: CATSDPGSLGDTRYF.

J is TRBJ2-7 and V is TRBV29-1; TRBD1 is a possible D gene (6 bases). V dropped 2 bases and J dropped 6 bases, with 11 bases sitting between them. The CDR3 runs 12 residues. CDR1 is SQVTM, CDR2 ANQGSEA, per germline. CDR3 coding DNA: TGCAGCGTTGAACAGCAGGGGCCCGAGCAGTACTTC. Translated: CSVEQQGPEQYF.

The chain uses TRBV27 and TRBJ1-6, with TRBD1 matching 7 bases. The CDR3 runs 15 residues. The germline V gene has CDR1 MNHEY and CDR2 SMNVEV (reference sequence). Unmatched junction bases numbered 8, after V lost 5 bases and J lost 7 bases. The CDR3 loop is CASSIYRGLNSPLHF. CDR3 nucleotide sequence: TGTGCCAGCAGTATATACAGGGGATTGAATTCACCCCTCCACTTT.

This clonotype was counted a few times. The chain recombines TRBV7-8 with TRBJ2-1; D unresolved. Per the germline V gene, CDR1 is SGHVS and CDR2 is FQNEAQ. V lost 4 bases and J 8 bases, leaving 18 bases between the germline ends. The CDR3 covers 15 residues. Here the CDR3 DNA reads TGTGCCAGCAGCTCCGAAAACTCTCGGGTCTATGAGCAGTTCTTC. This encodes CASSSENSRVYEQFF.

Turning to this clonotype: This may stem from a read error, because a much larger clone lies one nucleotide away. This rearrangement joins TRBV7-9 to TRBJ2-3; 10 positions agree with TRBD1. CDR1 is SEHNR and CDR2 is FQNEAQ in the germline V gene (reference sequence). This CDR3 is built from 15 residues. The DNA of the CDR3 is TGTGCCCGCAGCTTAGACAGGGGGCACACAGATACGCAGTATTTT. Translated, it gives CARSLDRGHTDTQYF.

The chain carries TRBV10-1 and TRBJ2-3; possibly TRBD2 for D (6 bases). The CDR3 has 16 residues. From germline, CDR1 is WNHNN and CDR2 SYGVQD (reference sequence). V dropped 0 bases and J dropped 1 base, with 11 bases sitting between them. For the CDR3, the DNA is TGCGCCAGCAGTGAGTCGGCAGGAGGGGGCACAGATACGCAGTATTTT. This gives the protein CASSESAGGGTDTQYF.

The chain recombines TRBV6-5 with TRBJ1-2; D is undetermined. CDR3 length equals 12 residues. Germline V gives CDR1 MNHEY, CDR2 SVGAGI. Trimming removed 6 bases from V and 6 bases from J, with 11 bases in between. The CDR3 bases are TGTGCCAGCAGGGAGGGATGGGATGGCTACACCTTC. Its protein product is CASREGWDGYTF.

The chain employs TRBV27 and TRBJ2-7; 13 positions agree with TRBD2. V trimming: 0 bases; J trimming: 4 bases; junction bases outside the gene matches: 6. The CDR3 consists of 17 residues. Looked up from germline, CDR1 is MNHEY and CDR2 is SMNVEV (reference sequence). CDR3 nucleotide sequence: TGTGCCAGCAGTTTATCACTAGCGGGAGGGCCCGGGTACGAGCAGTACTTC. Its translation: CASSLSLAGGPGYEQYF.

This clonotype was found a few times. A much larger clone is a single base away; this may be a read error. V gene TRBV10-3 combines with J gene TRBJ2-4, with unresolved D. The DNA end favors TRBJ2-7, so the J call may be wrong. The CDR3 sequence is 11 residues long. CDR1 is ENHRY, CDR2 SYGVKD, per germline. The CDR3 bases are TGTGCCATCAGTGAGGCGGACGAGCAGTACTTC. Protein sequence: CAISEADEQYF.

This chain joins TRBV21-1 and TRBJ1-1; TRBD1, as called in the table, went unchecked against the DNA. TRBV21-1 is a recognized pseudogene. The CDR3 covers 15 residues. This chain's CDR3 is CASNGQGGRSTEAFF. The DNA of the CDR3 is TGTGCCAGCAACGGACAGGGGGGACGGAGCACTGAAGCTTTCTTT.

The chain couples TRBV13 to TRBJ2-3; D assignment may be TRBD1 or TRBD2 (5 bases each). The V gene's germline CDR1 is PRHDT and CDR2 FYEKMQ (reference sequence). This CDR3 contains 16 residues. Trimming stripped 5 bases from V and 2 bases from J, with 17 bases between. The chain's CDR3 is CASSPLRGRTTDTQYF. CDR3 in DNA: TGTGCCAGCAGCCCCCTCCGGGGCAGGACCACAGATACGCAGTATTTT. The entire variable domain, with the rest obtained from reference TRBV13 and TRBJ2-3, is as follows: AAGVIQSPRHLIKEKRETATLKCYPIPRHDTVYWYQQGPGQDPQFLISFYEKMQSDKGSIPDRFSAQQFSDYHSELNMSSLELGDSALYFCASSPLRGRTTDTQYFGPGTRLTVL.

This chain links TRBV12-3 or TRBV12-4 with TRBJ1-2; D not resolved. The V end was cut by 2 bases, the J end by 2 bases, with 6 bases between. The CDR3 extends over 13 amino acids. CDR3 bases: TGTGCCAGCAGTTTATGGCAGAACTATGGCTACACCTTC. This sequence encodes CASSLWQNYGYTF.

This clonotype occurred once. The V gene is TRBV28, the J gene TRBJ2-7; TRBD1 aligns across 9 bases. This CDR3 is 16 amino acids long. The V segment lost 2 bases and the J segment 0 bases; nucleotides outside the gene matches: 5. Germline loops: CDR1 MDHEN, CDR2 SYDVKM. Here the CDR3 reads CASSLVDRGFSYEQYF. In nucleotides, the CDR3 is TGTGCCAGCAGTTTAGTGGACAGGGGATTCTCCTACGAGCAGTACTTC.

This clonotype has a handful of counts. The CDR3 coding sequence is TGCAGCGTTGCTCCGGGACAGGGGGGTGGGCGCTACACCTTC. Amino acids: CSVAPGQGGGRYTF. The gene calls are TRBV29-1 and TRBJ1-2; 11 nucleotides match TRBD1. V lost 4 bases, J lost 9 bases, and 10 bases stayed unmatched. From germline, CDR1 is SQVTM and CDR2 ANQGSEA. This CDR3 contains 14 residues.

The chain joins TRBV6-6 to TRBJ2-1; TRBD2 matches at 8 bases. CDR1 MNHNY and CDR2 SVGAGI come from the germline V gene (reference sequence). J gave up 3 bases and V 2 bases, and 9 bases lay outside the gene matches. This CDR3 comprises 17 residues. The CDR3 DNA sequence: TGTGCCAGCAGTTACCGGGCTAGCGGGCTCAGCTACAATGAGCAGTTCTTC. Translated: CASSYRASGLSYNEQFF.